These 18 T cell receptor beta chains share one sample of origin, sequenced in a study of T cell responses to AZD1222 COVID-19 vaccine. The protocol was immunoSEQ multiplex PCR, while the TCRdb copy is restricted to in-frame clones and leaves out a portion. The table records 150,000 or so clones, 80% to 95% of them present only once. The specimen comprised peripheral blood, sampled on day 0 of AZD1222 vaccination. Receptor source: an adult in good health.

The V gene is TRBV5-1, the J gene TRBJ2-7; possibly TRBD2 for D (5 bases). Trimming took 0 bases from V and 2 from J, leaving 12 bases between them. Germline-derived CDR1 and CDR2 are SGHRS and YFSETQ. This CDR3 is 15 amino acids long. The DNA of the CDR3 is TGCGCCAGCAGCTTGGGAGGCGGGCAGACCTACGAGCAGTACTTC. This sequence encodes CASSLGGGQTYEQYF.

This clone came up a few times. J is TRBJ2-5 and V is TRBV4-2; 7 bases map to TRBD2. V lost 1 base to trimming and J lost 5 bases; unmatched junction nucleotides: 4. Germline assignment: CDR1 LGHNA and CDR2 YNFKEQ. This CDR3 comprises 14 residues. This CDR3 is CASSQAAGDETQYF. In DNA, the CDR3 is TGTGCCAGCAGCCAAGCTGCGGGAGATGAGACCCAGTACTTC.

This sequence joins TRBV10-2 and TRBJ2-7; a possible D gene is TRBD2 (6 bases). Deletions cut 8 bases from V and 3 bases from J, with 17 bases between. Germline V CDR1 and CDR2: WSHSY, SAAADI. The CDR3 runs 14 residues. The CDR3 bases are TGCGCCAGCGGAGGGGCACGAACCAACTACGAGCAGTACTTC. It yields the protein CASGGARTNYEQYF.

This sequence joins TRBV19 and TRBJ2-5; 12 nucleotides agree with TRBD1. The germline V gene has CDR1 LNHDA and CDR2 SQIVND (reference sequence). The J segment lost 5 bases and the V segment lost 7 bases, leaving 8 bases of the junction unmatched. The CDR3 is 15 residues long. The CDR3 protein is CASTDRDRGPETQYF. As DNA, the CDR3 is TGTGCCAGTACAGACCGGGACAGGGGGCCCGAGACCCAGTACTTC.

This clone is a singleton in its sample. The V and J genes are TRBV2 and TRBJ1-2; TRBD1 might be the D (5 bases). This CDR3 has 11 amino acids. Germline V gene lookup returns CDR1 SNHLY and CDR2 FYNNEI. Between the trimmed V and J ends, which lost 9 bases and 8 bases, there was a span of 13 bases. CDR3 sequence: CASGQGIGYTF. CDR3 nucleotide sequence: TGTGCCAGTGGGCAGGGTATCGGCTACACCTTC.

CDR3 bases: TGCGCCAGCAACCAAGGGGGTGCCGGGGAGCTGTTTTTT. Amino acid sequence: CASNQGGAGELFF. J is TRBJ2-2 and V is TRBV5-1, with D possibly TRBD1 on 6 matching bases. This CDR3 has 13 residues. Germline CDR1 is SGHRS and CDR2 is YFSETQ. V shed 6 bases and J shed 6 bases, with 12 bases lying between them.

This rearrangement joins TRBV7-3 to TRBJ2-1; 9 nucleotides align to TRBD1. Germline CDR1 is SGHTA and CDR2 is FQGTGA. The ends lost 5 bases at V and 3 bases at J; junction bases unmatched: 8. The CDR3 has 16 amino acids. CDR3 nucleotide sequence: TGTGCCAGCAGCCCAACCCCGGGACAGGGCTACAATGAGCAGTTCTTC. Amino acids: CASSPTPGQGYNEQFF.

The chain employs TRBV5-4 and TRBJ2-7; TRBD1 matches 8 bases. From germline, CDR1 is SGHNT and CDR2 YYREEE (reference sequence). The CDR3 covers 15 residues. With V trimmed by 10 bases and J by 2 bases, 14 bases remained unmatched. In DNA form, the CDR3 reads TGTGCCTATAACACCGCTCAGGGGGCAACCTACGAGCAGTACTTC. Its protein is CAYNTAQGATYEQYF.

This chain links TRBV30 with TRBJ1-2; possible D gene TRBD1, 5 bases. The CDR3 length is 15 residues. Per the germline V gene, CDR1 is GTSNPN and CDR2 is SVGIG (reference sequence). Trimming left V 4 bases short and J 0 bases short, with 15 bases between. CDR3 nucleotides: TGTGCCTGGACACAACAGGACGGAGCTAACTATGGCTACACCTTC. Translated: CAWTQQDGANYGYTF.

The chain carries TRBV4-1 and TRBJ1-4, with D possibly being TRBD1 (5 bases). Germline V gene sequence: CDR1 MGHRA, CDR2 YSYEKL. V gave up 0 bases and J gave up 7 bases, with 12 bases separating them. This CDR3 spans 15 amino acids. CDR3 sequence: CASSQEVGPAEKLFF. CDR3 DNA sequence: TGCGCCAGCAGCCAAGAAGTGGGGCCCGCTGAAAAACTGTTTTTT.

The chain recombines TRBV6-6 with TRBJ1-2; TRBD1 matches at 8 bases. Unmatched junction bases numbered 3, after V lost 5 bases and J lost 4 bases. CDR1 is MNHNY and CDR2 is SVGAGI in the germline V gene (reference sequence). The CDR3 loop spans 13 amino acids. CDR3: CASSDRGGYGYTF. Written as DNA, the CDR3 is TGTGCCAGCAGTGACAGGGGCGGCTATGGCTACACCTTC.

CDR3 sequence reads: CASSTRQGSGYTF. CDR3 DNA: TGTGCCAGCAGTACAAGACAGGGTAGCGGCTACACCTTC. The rearrangement links TRBV27 to TRBJ1-2, with TRBD1 matching 7 bases. The CDR3 contains 13 residues. Germline CDR1 and CDR2: MNHEY and SMNVEV (reference sequence). The V gene end was trimmed by 5 bases and the J gene end by 8 bases; junction bases not matched to a gene: 8.

This clone was detected only once. V gene TRBV7-2 combines with J gene TRBJ2-1; the D gene is possibly TRBD1 (5 bases). Germline CDR1 is SGHTA and CDR2 is FQGNSA. This CDR3 region has 12 residues. V was trimmed by 6 bases and J by 3 bases, leaving 6 bases between them. CDR3 DNA: TGTGCCAGCAGGGACATCTACAATGAGCAGTTCTTC. Encoded protein: CASRDIYNEQFF. Drawing the rest from reference TRBV7-2 and TRBJ2-1, the complete variable domain is GAGVSQSPSNKVTEKGKDVELRCDPISGHTALYWYRQSLGQGLEFLIYFQGNSAPDKSGLPSDRFSAERTGGSVSTLTIQRTQQEDSAVYLCASRDIYNEQFFGPGTRLTVL.

V usage is TRBV10-2 and J usage is TRBJ1-1; 7 positions agree with TRBD1. The CDR3 is 16 amino acids. The junction had 7 bases not matched to a gene; V was cut back by 3 bases and J by 0 bases. Per the germline V gene, CDR1 is WSHSY and CDR2 is SAAADI. The CDR3, as DNA: TGCGCCAGCAGTGAAGGGAGGGGGCTGTTGAACACTGAAGCTTTCTTT. The encoded protein is CASSEGRGLLNTEAFF.

This clone was seen only once. The genes are TRBV5-4 and TRBJ2-5; D unclear. Germline assignment: CDR1 SGHNT and CDR2 YYREEE (reference sequence). The CDR3 extends over 15 amino acids. The germline V and J ends were trimmed by 0 bases and 3 bases, with 12 bases remaining between them. The CDR3 region has the DNA TGTGCCAGCAGCTTGGCCGGTGGCGCAAAAGAGACCCAGTACTTC. Translation gives CASSLAGGAKETQYF.

The J gene is TRBJ2-5, the V gene TRBV25-1; TRBD1 might be the D (6 bases). Trimming cost V 6 bases and J 2 bases, with 10 bases left between them. Germline V gene lookup returns CDR1 MGHDK and CDR2 SYGVNS. This CDR3 region has 13 residues. CDR3 DNA sequence: TGTGCCAGCAGAGGACAGACTCAAGAGACCCAGTACTTC. Encoded protein: CASRGQTQETQYF. The full variable domain, with the rest looked up from reference TRBV25-1 and TRBJ2-5, is EADIYQTPRYLVIGTGKKITLECSQTMGHDKMYWYQQDPGMELHLIHYSYGVNSTEKGDLSSESTVSRIRTEHFPLTLESARPSHTSQYLCASRGQTQETQYFGPGTRLLVL.

CDR3 region: CAWSVGDRGYETQYF. CDR3 in DNA: TGTGCCTGGAGTGTAGGGGACAGGGGGTACGAGACCCAGTACTTC. The chain uses TRBV30 and TRBJ2-5, with 11 bases aligning to TRBD1. With 0 bases clipped from V and 5 bases from J, the junction kept 5 bases outside the gene matches. The CDR3 spans 15 residues. CDR1 is GTSNPN and CDR2 is SVGIG in the germline V gene (reference sequence).

The rearrangement joins TRBV6-4 to TRBJ2-2; unclear D gene. V gave up 2 bases and J gave up 9 bases, with 10 bases separating them. The CDR3 is 13 amino acids. Germline assignment: CDR1 MRHNA and CDR2 SNTAGT. The CDR3 reads CASSDGWRRELFF. The CDR3 DNA reads as TGTGCCAGCAGTGACGGGTGGCGTAGGGAGCTGTTTTTT.